This is a list of T cell receptor beta chains from one sample in a study of blood T cells in healthy people across ages. TCRdb re-called the 5' RACE reads through MiXCR, storing one row per CDR3 protein. The sample holds 1.5 million to 2 million distinct CDR3 sequences, around 48% seen once. Specimen: blood. Receptors were obtained from a woman aged 40 to 50 in good health. Each CDR3 is given with its conserved first and last residue. The D gene is left open where the match is weak. Size values are once, few and many counts, or a class for expanded clones, and some rows have none.

D	V	size	length	J	CDR3	DNA
.	TRBV6-6	few	14	TRBJ2-7	CASSGRTSSYEQYF	TGTGCCAGCAGCGGCAGGACGAGCTCCTACGAGCAGTACTTC
.	TRBV6-6	.	13	TRBJ2-4	CASSDSQKNIQYF	TGTGCCAGCTCGGATAGTCAGAAAAACATTCAGTACTTC
.	TRBV10-3	.	13	TRBJ2-5	CAISVGEQETQYF	TGTGCCATCAGTGTTGGGGAACAAGAGACCCAGTACTTC
.	TRBV20-1	.	15	TRBJ1-2	CSARSGARINYGYTF	TGCAGTGCTAGATCGGGGGCAAGAATAAACTATGGCTACACCTTC
.	TRBV7-8	few	18	TRBJ2-5	CASSLPSLNREGWETQYF	TGTGCCAGCAGCTTACCCTCCCTAAACAGGGAGGGGTGGGAGACCCAGTACTTC
.	TRBV6-2/TRBV6-3	.	13	TRBJ2-7	CASSADYTYEQYF	TGTGCCAGCAGCGCGGACTACACCTACGAGCAGTACTTC
.	TRBV11-2	.	15	TRBJ2-1	CASSFYRGPYNEQFF	TGTGCCAGCAGCTTTTATAGGGGACCCTACAATGAGCAGTTCTTC
TRBD1	TRBV20-1	.	14	TRBJ2-3	CSASRQGKTDTQYF	TGCAGTGCTAGCCGACAGGGGAAGACAGATACGCAGTATTTT
.	TRBV4-3	.	12	TRBJ1-2	CASSAGIRGYTF	TGCGCCAGCAGTGCAGGGATTCGGGGCTACACCTTC
.	TRBV28	.	15	TRBJ1-4	CASSSQGAKGEKLFF	TGTGCCAGCAGCTCACAGGGAGCCAAGGGGGAAAAACTGTTTTTT
TRBD2	TRBV7-2	.	18	TRBJ2-2	CASSPGGWLAGNTGELFF	TGTGCCAGCAGCCCCGGGGGGTGGCTAGCGGGGAACACCGGGGAGCTGTTTTTT
TRBD1	TRBV29-1	.	13	TRBJ1-1	CSVQTGQNTEAFF	TGCAGCGTCCAGACAGGGCAGAACACTGAAGCTTTCTTT
TRBD1	TRBV13	.	16	TRBJ2-3	CASSGTRDSSTDTQYF	TGTGCCAGCAGCGGGACCCGGGACAGTAGCACAGATACGCAGTATTTT
.	TRBV27	.	14	TRBJ2-1	CAGTSDRVDNEQFF	TGTGCCGGCACCTCAGACAGAGTTGACAATGAGCAGTTCTTC
TRBD1	TRBV28	.	16	TRBJ1-1	CASSSLDRVGDTEAFF	TGTGCCAGCAGTTCCCTGGACAGGGTAGGGGACACTGAAGCTTTCTTT
TRBD2	TRBV2	few	18	TRBJ2-3	CASRERTSGVPSTDTQYF	TGTGCCAGCAGGGAGAGGACTAGCGGGGTCCCTAGCACAGATACGCAGTATTTT
.	TRBV7-2	many	10	TRBJ2-1	CASSSTEQFF	TGTGCCAGCAGCTCTACCGAGCAGTTCTTC
.	TRBV6-2/TRBV6-3	.	14	TRBJ2-1	CASRKSSGLNEQFF	TGTGCCAGCAGAAAATCATCAGGGCTCAATGAGCAGTTCTTC
.	TRBV6-1	.	13	TRBJ2-5	CASTQGGQPEQYF	TGTGCCAGCACCCAGGGTGGACAGCCAGAGCAGTACTTC
TRBD1	TRBV27	few	15	TRBJ2-7	CASSPDRGLSYEQYF	TGTGCCAGCAGTCCAGACAGGGGCCTCTCCTACGAGCAGTACTTC
TRBD2	TRBV4-1	few	19	TRBJ2-1	CASSRVSGGMASSYNEQFF	TGCGCCAGCAGCCGTGTGAGCGGGGGGATGGCCAGCTCCTACAATGAGCAGTTCTTC
.	TRBV12-3/TRBV12-4	.	13	TRBJ2-5	CASSVRQGGTQYF	TGTGCCAGCAGTGTAAGGCAGGGAGGGACCCAGTACTTC
TRBD2	TRBV20-1	few	11	TRBJ2-1	CSARAGVEQFF	TGCAGTGCTAGGGCGGGGGTAGAGCAGTTCTTC
.	TRBV28	.	14	TRBJ1-4	CASALGIQVEKLFF	TGTGCCAGCGCCTTGGGAATCCAGGTTGAAAAACTGTTTTTT
TRBD2	TRBV12-3/TRBV12-4	.	15	TRBJ2-3	CASRIAGTSTDTQYF	TGTGCCAGCAGGATAGCGGGGACTAGCACAGATACGCAGTATTTT